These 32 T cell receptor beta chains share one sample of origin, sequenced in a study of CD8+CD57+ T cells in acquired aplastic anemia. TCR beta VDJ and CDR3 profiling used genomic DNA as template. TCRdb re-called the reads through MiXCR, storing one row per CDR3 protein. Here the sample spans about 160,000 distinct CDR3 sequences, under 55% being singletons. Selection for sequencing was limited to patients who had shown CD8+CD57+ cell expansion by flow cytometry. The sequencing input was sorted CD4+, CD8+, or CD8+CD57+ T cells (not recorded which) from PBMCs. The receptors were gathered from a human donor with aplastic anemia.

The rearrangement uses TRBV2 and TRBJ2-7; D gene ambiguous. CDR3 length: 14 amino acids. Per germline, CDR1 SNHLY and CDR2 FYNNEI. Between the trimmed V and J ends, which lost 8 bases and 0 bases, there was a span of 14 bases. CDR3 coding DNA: TGTGCCAGCTCGGAACAGCGATTCTCCTACGAGCAGTACTTC. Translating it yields CASSEQRFSYEQYF.

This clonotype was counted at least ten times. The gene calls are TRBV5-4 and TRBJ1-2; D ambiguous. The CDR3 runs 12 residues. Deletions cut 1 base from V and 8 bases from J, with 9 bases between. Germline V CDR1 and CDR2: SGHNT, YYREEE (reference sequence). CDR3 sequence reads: CASSLYRGGYTF. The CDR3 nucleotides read TGTGCCAGCAGCTTGTATCGAGGCGGCTACACCTTC.

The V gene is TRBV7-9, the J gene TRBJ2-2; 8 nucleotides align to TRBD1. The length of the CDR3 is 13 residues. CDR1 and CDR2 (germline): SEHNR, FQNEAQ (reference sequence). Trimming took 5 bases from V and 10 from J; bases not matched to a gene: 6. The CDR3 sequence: CASSQDRVEELFF. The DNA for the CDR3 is TGTGCCAGCAGCCAGGACAGGGTAGAGGAGCTGTTTTTT.

This CDR3 is CASSGFGTSDEQFF. CDR3 in DNA: TGTGCCAGCAGCGGATTCGGGACTAGCGATGAGCAGTTCTTC. The V gene is TRBV9, the J gene TRBJ2-1, with 10 bases fitting TRBD2. This CDR3 has 14 amino acids. Germline V gene data show CDR1 as SGDLS and CDR2 as YYNGEE. After removal of 3 bases from V and 8 bases from J, the junction contained 5 bases not matched to a gene.

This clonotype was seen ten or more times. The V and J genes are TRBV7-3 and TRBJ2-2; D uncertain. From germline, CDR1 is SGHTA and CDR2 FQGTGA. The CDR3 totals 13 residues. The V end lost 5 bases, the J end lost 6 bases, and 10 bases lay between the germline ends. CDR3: CASSPTLAGELFF. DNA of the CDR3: TGTGCCAGCAGCCCTACCCTAGCCGGGGAGCTGTTTTTT. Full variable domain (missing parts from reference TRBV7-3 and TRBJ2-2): GAGVSQTPSNKVTEKGKYVELRCDPISGHTALYWYRQSLGQGPEFLIYFQGTGAADDSGLPNDRFFAVRPEGSVSTLKIQRTERGDSAVYLCASSPTLAGELFFGEGSRLTVL.

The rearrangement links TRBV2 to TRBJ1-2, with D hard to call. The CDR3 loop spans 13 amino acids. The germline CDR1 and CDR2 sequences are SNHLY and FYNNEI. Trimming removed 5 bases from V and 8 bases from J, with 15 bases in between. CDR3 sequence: CASSPPDPSGYTF. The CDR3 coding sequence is TGTGCCAGCAGTCCTCCAGACCCGTCGGGCTACACCTTC. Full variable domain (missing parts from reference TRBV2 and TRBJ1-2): EPEVTQTPSHQVTQMGQEVILRCVPISNHLYFYWYRQILGQKVEFLVSFYNNEISEKSEIFDDQFSVERPDGSNFTLKIRSTKLEDSAMYFCASSPPDPSGYTFGSGTRLTVV.

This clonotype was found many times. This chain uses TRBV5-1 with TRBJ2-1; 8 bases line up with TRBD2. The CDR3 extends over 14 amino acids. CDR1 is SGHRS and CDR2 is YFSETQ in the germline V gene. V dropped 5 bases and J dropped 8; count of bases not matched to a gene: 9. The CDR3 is CASSLGTSRDEQFF. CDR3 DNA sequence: TGCGCCAGCAGTCTTGGGACTAGTAGGGATGAGCAGTTCTTC.

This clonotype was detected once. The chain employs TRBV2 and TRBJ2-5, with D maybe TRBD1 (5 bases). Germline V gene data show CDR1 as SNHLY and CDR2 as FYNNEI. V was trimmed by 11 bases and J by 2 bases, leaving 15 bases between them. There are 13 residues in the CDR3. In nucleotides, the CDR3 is TGTGCCGGATTGACAGCGAGACAAGAGACCCAGTACTTC. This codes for CAGLTARQETQYF. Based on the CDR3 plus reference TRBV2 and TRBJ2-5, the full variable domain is EPEVTQTPSHQVTQMGQEVILRCVPISNHLYFYWYRQILGQKVEFLVSFYNNEISEKSEIFDDQFSVERPDGSNFTLKIRSTKLEDSAMYFCAGLTARQETQYFGPGTRLLVL.

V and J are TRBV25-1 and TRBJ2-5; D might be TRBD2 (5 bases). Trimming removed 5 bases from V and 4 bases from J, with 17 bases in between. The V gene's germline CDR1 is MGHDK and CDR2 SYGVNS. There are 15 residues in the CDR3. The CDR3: CASSSLQSGRETQYF. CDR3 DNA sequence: TGTGCCAGCAGTTCTTTACAGTCGGGGAGAGAGACCCAGTACTTC.

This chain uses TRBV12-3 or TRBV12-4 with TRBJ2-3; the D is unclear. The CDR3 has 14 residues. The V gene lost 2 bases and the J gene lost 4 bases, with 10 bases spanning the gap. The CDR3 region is CASSLRQAADTQYF. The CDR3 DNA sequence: TGTGCCAGCAGTTTACGCCAAGCTGCAGATACGCAGTATTTT.

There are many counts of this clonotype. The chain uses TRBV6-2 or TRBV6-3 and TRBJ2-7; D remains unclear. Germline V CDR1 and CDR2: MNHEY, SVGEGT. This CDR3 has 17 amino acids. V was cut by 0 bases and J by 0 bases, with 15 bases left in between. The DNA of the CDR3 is TGTGCCAGCAGTTACTCGATGGCGGCAGGCAGCTCCTACGAGCAGTACTTC. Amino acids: CASSYSMAAGSSYEQYF.

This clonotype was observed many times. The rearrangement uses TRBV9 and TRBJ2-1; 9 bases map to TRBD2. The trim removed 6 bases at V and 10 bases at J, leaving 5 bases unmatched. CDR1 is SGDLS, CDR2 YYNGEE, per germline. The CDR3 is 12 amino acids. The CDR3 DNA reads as TGTGCCAGCATGTCTAGCGGGAACGAGCAGTTCTTC. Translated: CASMSSGNEQFF.

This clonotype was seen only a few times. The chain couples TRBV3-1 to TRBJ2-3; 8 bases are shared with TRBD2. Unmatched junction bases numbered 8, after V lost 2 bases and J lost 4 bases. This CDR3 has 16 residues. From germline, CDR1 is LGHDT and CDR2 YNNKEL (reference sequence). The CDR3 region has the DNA TGTGCCAGCAGCCAAAGAGCGGGAGTCGACCCAGATACGCAGTATTTT. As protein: CASSQRAGVDPDTQYF.

In DNA form, the CDR3 reads TGTGCCAGCAGCTCAGGGGCCGAAGGGGGTGAGCAGTTCTTC. Its translation: CASSSGAEGGEQFF. The chain couples TRBV7-2 to TRBJ2-1; D may be TRBD1 (6 bases). The CDR3 extends over 14 amino acids. Germline lookup yields CDR1 SGHTA and CDR2 FQGNSA. Deletions cut 4 bases from V and 9 bases from J, with 16 bases between.

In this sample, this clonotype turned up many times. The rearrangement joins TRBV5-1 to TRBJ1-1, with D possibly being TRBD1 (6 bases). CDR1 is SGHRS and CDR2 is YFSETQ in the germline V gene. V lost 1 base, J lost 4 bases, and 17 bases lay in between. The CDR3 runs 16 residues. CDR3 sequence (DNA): TGCGCCAGCAGCTTGATATGGGGGGGCTTTGGCACTGAAGCTTTCTTT. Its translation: CASSLIWGGFGTEAFF.

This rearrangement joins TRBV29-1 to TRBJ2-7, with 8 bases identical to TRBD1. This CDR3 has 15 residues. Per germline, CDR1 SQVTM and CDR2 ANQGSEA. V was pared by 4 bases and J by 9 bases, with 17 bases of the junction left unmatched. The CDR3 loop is CSVVRFRGREVGQYF. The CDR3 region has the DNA TGCAGCGTTGTACGTTTCAGGGGGCGCGAAGTAGGGCAGTACTTC.

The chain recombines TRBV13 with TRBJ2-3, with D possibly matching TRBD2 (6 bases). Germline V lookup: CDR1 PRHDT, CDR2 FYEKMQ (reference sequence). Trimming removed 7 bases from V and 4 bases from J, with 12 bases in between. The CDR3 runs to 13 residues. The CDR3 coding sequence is TGTGCCAGCATGAACCTAGCGTCAGATACGCAGTATTTT. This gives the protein CASMNLASDTQYF.

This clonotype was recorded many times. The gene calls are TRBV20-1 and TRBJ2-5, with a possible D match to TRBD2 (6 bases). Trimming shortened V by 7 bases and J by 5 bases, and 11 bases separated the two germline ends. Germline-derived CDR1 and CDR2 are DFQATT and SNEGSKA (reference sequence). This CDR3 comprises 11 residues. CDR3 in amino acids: CSGGEGETQYF. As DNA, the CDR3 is TGCAGTGGGGGGGAAGGGGAGACCCAGTACTTC.

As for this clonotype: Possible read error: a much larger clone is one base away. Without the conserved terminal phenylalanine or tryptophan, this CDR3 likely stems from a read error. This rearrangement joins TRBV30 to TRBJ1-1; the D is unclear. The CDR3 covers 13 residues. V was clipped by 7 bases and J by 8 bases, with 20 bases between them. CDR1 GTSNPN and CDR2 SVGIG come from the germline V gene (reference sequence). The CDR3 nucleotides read TGTGCCTCACCCGGAGTGAGGGCAATCGAAGCTTTCCTT. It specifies CASPGVRAIEAFL.

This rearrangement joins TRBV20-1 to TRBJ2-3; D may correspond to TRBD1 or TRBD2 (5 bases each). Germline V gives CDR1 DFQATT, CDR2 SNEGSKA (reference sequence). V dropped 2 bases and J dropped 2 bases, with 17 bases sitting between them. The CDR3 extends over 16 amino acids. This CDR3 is CSARRTGRTLTDTQYF. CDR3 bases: TGCAGTGCTAGAAGAACGGGGCGTACTCTCACAGATACGCAGTATTTT.

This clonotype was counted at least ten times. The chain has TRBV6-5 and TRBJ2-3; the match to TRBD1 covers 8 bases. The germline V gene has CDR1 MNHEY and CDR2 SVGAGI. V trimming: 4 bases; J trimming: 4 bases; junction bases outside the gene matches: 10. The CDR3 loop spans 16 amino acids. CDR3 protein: CASSSPRRGRADTQYF. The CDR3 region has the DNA TGTGCCAGCAGTTCACCGCGCAGGGGGCGGGCAGATACGCAGTATTTT.

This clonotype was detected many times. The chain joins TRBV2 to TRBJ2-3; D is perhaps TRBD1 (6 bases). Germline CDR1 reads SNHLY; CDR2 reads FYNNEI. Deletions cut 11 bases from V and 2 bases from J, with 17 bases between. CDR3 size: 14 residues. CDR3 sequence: CAGGLGTYTDTQYF. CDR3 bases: TGTGCCGGGGGTTTGGGGACATACACAGATACGCAGTATTTT.

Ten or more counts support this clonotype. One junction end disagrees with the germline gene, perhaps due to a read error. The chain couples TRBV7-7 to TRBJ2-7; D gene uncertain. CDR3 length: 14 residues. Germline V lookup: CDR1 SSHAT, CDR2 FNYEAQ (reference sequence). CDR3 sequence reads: CASSPKGPPDEQYF. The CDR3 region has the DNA TGTGCTAGCAGCCCAAAGGGTCCGCCGGACGAGCAGTACTTC.

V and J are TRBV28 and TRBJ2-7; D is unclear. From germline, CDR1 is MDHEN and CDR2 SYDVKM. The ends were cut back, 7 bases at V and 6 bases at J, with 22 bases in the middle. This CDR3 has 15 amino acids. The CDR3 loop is CASTATDGRGTEQYF. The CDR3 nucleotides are TGTGCCAGCACCGCGACCGACGGGCGCGGTACCGAGCAGTACTTC. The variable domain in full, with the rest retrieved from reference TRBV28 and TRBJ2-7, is DVKVTQSSRYLVKRTGEKVFLECVQDMDHENMFWYRQDPGLGLRLIYFSYDVKMKEKGDIPEGYSVSREKKERFSLILESASTNQTSMYLCASTATDGRGTEQYFGPGTRLTVT.

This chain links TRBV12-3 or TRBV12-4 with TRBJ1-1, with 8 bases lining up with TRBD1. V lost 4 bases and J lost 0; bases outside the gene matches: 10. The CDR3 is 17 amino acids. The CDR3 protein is CASSYNRGGPMNTEAFF. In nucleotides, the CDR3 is TGTGCCAGCAGTTACAACAGGGGGGGACCCATGAACACTGAAGCTTTCTTT.

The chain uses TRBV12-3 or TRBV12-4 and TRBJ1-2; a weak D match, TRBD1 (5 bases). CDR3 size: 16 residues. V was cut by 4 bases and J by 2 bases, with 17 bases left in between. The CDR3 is CASSSLVGRANYGYTF. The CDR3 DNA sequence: TGTGCCAGCAGTTCATTGGTTGGCAGGGCGAACTATGGCTACACCTTC.

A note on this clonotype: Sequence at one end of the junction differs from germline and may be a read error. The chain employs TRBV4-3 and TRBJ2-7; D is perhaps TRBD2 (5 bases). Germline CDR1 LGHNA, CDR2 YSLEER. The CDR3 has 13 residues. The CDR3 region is CASSQAGSRRLHF. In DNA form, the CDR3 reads TGCGCCAGCAGCCAGGCGGGTTCTCGGAGGCTTCACTTC.

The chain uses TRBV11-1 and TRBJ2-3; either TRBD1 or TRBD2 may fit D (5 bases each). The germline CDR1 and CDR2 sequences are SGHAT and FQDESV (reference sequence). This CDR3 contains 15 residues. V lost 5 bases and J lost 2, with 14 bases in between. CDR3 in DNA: TGTGCCAGCAGCCTCCGGGACGGAGTCACAGATACGCAGTATTTT. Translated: CASSLRDGVTDTQYF.

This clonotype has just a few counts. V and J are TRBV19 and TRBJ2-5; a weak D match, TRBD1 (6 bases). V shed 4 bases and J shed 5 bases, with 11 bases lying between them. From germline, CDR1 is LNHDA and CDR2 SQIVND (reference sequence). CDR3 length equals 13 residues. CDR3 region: CASSTVRGETQYF. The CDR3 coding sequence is TGTGCCAGTAGTACAGTGAGGGGGGAGACCCAGTACTTC.

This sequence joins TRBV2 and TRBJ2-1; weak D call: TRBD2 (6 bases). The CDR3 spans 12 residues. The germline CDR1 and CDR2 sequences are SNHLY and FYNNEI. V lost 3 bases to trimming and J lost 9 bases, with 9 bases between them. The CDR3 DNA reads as TGTGCCAGCAGTGAGCGGGGACGTGAGCAGTTCTTC. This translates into CASSERGREQFF.

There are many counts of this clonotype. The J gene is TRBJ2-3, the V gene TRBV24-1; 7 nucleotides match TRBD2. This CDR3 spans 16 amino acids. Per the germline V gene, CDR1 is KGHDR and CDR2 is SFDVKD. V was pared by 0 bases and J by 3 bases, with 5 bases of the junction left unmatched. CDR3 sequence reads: CATSDLRAGVTDTQYF. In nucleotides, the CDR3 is TGTGCCACCAGTGATTTGCGGGCGGGAGTGACAGATACGCAGTATTTT.

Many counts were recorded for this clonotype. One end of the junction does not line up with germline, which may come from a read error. The CDR3 DNA reads as TGCGCCAGCACCTTGGACTCCTTCTCCTACAATGAGCAGTTCTTC. Protein sequence: CASTLDSFSYNEQFF. The V gene is TRBV5-1, the J gene TRBJ2-1, with D tentatively TRBD2 (5 bases). CDR1 SGHRS and CDR2 YFSETQ come from the germline V gene. The CDR3 runs 15 residues.